Sequencing of this TCR beta chain was carried out in a study of cytomegalovirus exposure and HLA in healthy donors. Notes on the study in general: In a later analysis, parvovirus B19, influenza, CMV and Epstein-Barr virus appeared linked to several top co-occurrence clusters.

In the PCR, 60 Vbeta and 13 Jbeta primers were used. TCRdb keeps only in-frame clones here, not all; method: immunoSEQ multiplex PCR. This table has tens of thousands of clones, 55% to 75% appearing once. On this clone: The antigen is undetermined.

The CDR3 consists of 13 residues. The germline gives CDR1 MDHEN, CDR2 SYDVKM. V was clipped by 6 bases and J by 7 bases, with 13 bases between them. This chain links TRBV28 with TRBJ2-1, with D possibly matching TRBD2 (5 bases). The TCR was taken from a woman aged 50 to 60 in good health and CMV-seropositive. The sequencing sample was made of PBMCs. CDR3 residues: CASSSETNNEQFF. The CDR3 nucleotides are TGTGCCAGCAGCTCCGAGACTAATAATGAGCAGTTCTTC.